This T cell receptor (beta chain) was recorded in a study of OX40 agonist ivuxolimab in advanced cancers. Background on the study: Patients took ivuxolimab, an agonistic anti-OX40 (CD134) antibody. Three partial responders included one hepatocellular carcinoma patient and two cutaneous melanoma patients. Study conclusions and caveats: Dose levels from 0.1 to 3.0 mg/kg saw CD4+ and CD8+ blood T cells expand clonally by week 6. On average, CD8+ T cells showed a greater number of expanded clones than CD4+.

With respect to this clone: As yet, its antigen is unknown.

TCRdb's copy holds only in-frame clones and misses some; the assay was immunoSEQ multiplex PCR. This sample has tens of thousands of clones, with roughly 88% found just once. Germline V gene data show CDR1 as SGHTS and CDR2 as YDEGEE. V shed 2 bases, J shed 0 bases, and the junction held 9 bases outside the gene matches. The length of the CDR3 is 17 residues. The chain has TRBV5-8 and TRBJ2-7; 9 nucleotides line up with TRBD2. The receptor's source is an adult with an advanced solid tumor such as melanoma, head and neck, liver or kidney cancer. Sequencing used CD4+ or CD8+ T cells sorted from blood, obtained in a trial of the OX40 agonist ivuxolimab. The CDR3 reads CASSFPAGGQSSYEQYF. The CDR3 nucleotides are TGTGCCAGCAGCTTCCCAGCGGGGGGACAAAGCTCCTACGAGCAGTACTTC.